This T cell receptor (beta chain) was sequenced for a study of type 1 regulatory T cells. As for the study in general: This in vitro CD4 product, T-allo10, is enriched for Tr1 cells and alloantigen-specific.

CDR1 and CDR2 (germline): LNHNV, YYDKDF (reference sequence). CDR3 length: 13 amino acids. The V end was cut by 6 bases, the J end by 7 bases, with 12 bases between. TCRdb reanalysed the reads using MiXCR and keeps one entry per CDR3 protein. The table records some 90,000 distinct CDR3 sequences, about 28% of them present only once. Source material: CD4+ T cells, either the whole sample or a sorted fraction (not recorded which). The chain has TRBV15 and TRBJ2-2; D unclear. The TCR originated in a human donor in good health. CDR3 residues: CATRGRTVGELFF. CDR3 nucleotides: TGTGCCACCAGGGGCAGGACGGTCGGGGAGCTGTTTTTT.